The rows below give T cell receptor beta chains drawn from one sample of a study of blood T cell repertoires in COVID-19. Produced via immunoSEQ multiplex PCR; TCRdb's table is partial and in-frame only. The data hold 140,000 or so clones, with roughly nine tenths observed a single time. The sequenced sample consisted of peripheral blood. The receptors were gathered from a human donor in a cohort sampled during active COVID-19. Both conserved end residues are part of each CDR3. The D gene is left open where the match is weak. Clone size appears in some rows only: once, few, many, or a class for an expanded clone.

d_gene	abundance	v_gene	j_gene	CDR3nt	CDR3aa
.	.	TRBV21-1	TRBJ1-2	TGTGCCAGCAGCACCCGACAGGTCCTGAGCAGGGGCTACACCTTC	CASSTRQVLSRGYTF
.	.	TRBV4-3	TRBJ1-6	TGCGCCAGCAGCCAAGATCGAGCCACTACTAATTCACCCCTCCACTTT	CASSQDRATTNSPLHF
.	.	TRBV19	TRBJ2-3	TGTGCCAGTAGTATAGTTGGGGGGGCAACAGATACGCAGTATTTT	CASSIVGGATDTQYF
.	.	TRBV18	TRBJ1-2	TGTGCCAGCTCAGCCGGACTCGGGAATGATGGCTACACCTTC	CASSAGLGNDGYTF
TRBD1	.	TRBV5-5	TRBJ2-3	TGTGCCAGCAGCTCGACAGGGAGCACAGATACGCAGTATTTT	CASSSTGSTDTQYF
TRBD1	.	TRBV3-1/TRBV3-2	TRBJ1-6	TGTGCCAGCAGCCAAGGCGGACAGGGGAAGACCTATAATTCACCCCTCCACTTT	CASSQGGQGKTYNSPLHF
.	.	TRBV6-2/TRBV6-3	TRBJ2-4	TGTGCCAGCAGCCCCCTAGCCAAAAACATTCAGTACTTC	CASSPLAKNIQYF
.	.	TRBV10-3	TRBJ1-6	TGTGCCGGACAAGGGGGACACCAAAATTCACCCCTCCACTTT	CAGQGGHQNSPLHF
.	.	TRBV4-3	TRBJ2-3	TGCGCCAGCAGCCAACTCCAGGGGACCACACCCAATTTT	CASSQLQGTTPNF
TRBD2	once	TRBV11-2	TRBJ2-3	TGTGCCAGCAGCTTGGGAAGCGGGGGCGACACAGATACGCAGTATTTT	CASSLGSGGDTDTQYF
TRBD2	.	TRBV7-8	TRBJ2-5	TGTGCCAGCAGCTTACCATGGACTAGCGGGGGGCTGGAGACCCAGTACTTC	CASSLPWTSGGLETQYF
TRBD2	.	TRBV2	TRBJ2-3	TGTGCCAGCAGTGGAGGTCTAGCGGGGATAGATACGCAGTATTTT	CASSGGLAGIDTQYF
TRBD2	.	TRBV6-2/TRBV6-3	TRBJ2-1	TGTGCCAGCAGTTACTCCCAGCGGGGGGGTCCCAATGAGCAGTTCTTC	CASSYSQRGGPNEQFF
TRBD1	.	TRBV29-1	TRBJ1-2	TGCAGCGCCTCGGTAGGGGGCGACTATGGCTACACCTTC	CSASVGGDYGYTF
.	.	TRBV4-1	TRBJ2-1	TGCGCCAGCAGCCCTATGGGCAGGGGCCATGAGCAGTTCTTC	CASSPMGRGHEQFF
.	.	TRBV5-1	TRBJ1-4	TGCGCCAGCAGCTTGGATGGCAGGGAGGATGAAAAACTGTTTTTT	CASSLDGREDEKLFF
.	.	TRBV29-1	TRBJ1-1	TGCAGCGCAGGCCTGGGGGGGGGCACTGAAGCTTTCTTT	CSAGLGGGTEAFF
TRBD1	.	TRBV4-1	TRBJ1-2	TGCGCCAGCAGCCAAGACGAGGGGGCGCGGGGCTACACCTTC	CASSQDEGARGYTF
.	.	TRBV13	TRBJ2-3	TGTGCCAGCAGCTTAGGTGGAGGGAAAGATACGCAGTATTTT	CASSLGGGKDTQYF
TRBD1	.	TRBV9	TRBJ2-3	TGTGCCAGCAGCACCCCCGCCGGGACAGGGGGGATAGATACGCAGTATTTT	CASSTPAGTGGIDTQYF
.	once	TRBV6-5	TRBJ1-1	TGTGCCAGCAGCCTCTGGGGAGCCATGAACACTGAAGCTTTCTTT	CASSLWGAMNTEAFF
.	once	TRBV12-3/TRBV12-4	TRBJ2-7	TGTGCCAGCAGTTTTGTGGAGTCCTACGAGCAGTACTTC	CASSFVESYEQYF
TRBD1	.	TRBV28	TRBJ1-2	TGTGCCAGCAGTTTCCCTGGGACAGGGGATGGCTACACCTTC	CASSFPGTGDGYTF
TRBD1	.	TRBV6-1	TRBJ1-3	TGTGCCAGCAGTGAAGCGCTTCTGGGGACAGGGTCTGGAAACACCATATATTTT	CASSEALLGTGSGNTIYF
TRBD2	.	TRBV6-2/TRBV6-3	TRBJ2-1	TGTGCCAGCAGTTTTACGGGACTAGCCTCCTACAATGAGCAGTTCTTC	CASSFTGLASYNEQFF
TRBD1	once	TRBV5-8	TRBJ1-6	TGTGCCAGCAGCTTCGGGACAGGGGATAATTCACCCCTCCACTTT	CASSFGTGDNSPLHF
TRBD1	.	TRBV5-1	TRBJ2-1	TGCGCCAGCAGCTTGGACAGGGGTGAGCAGTTCTTC	CASSLDRGEQFF
.	.	TRBV7-3	TRBJ1-2	TGTGCCAGCAGCTTAAACGCCCAAGCCAGGGGCTACACCTTC	CASSLNAQARGYTF
TRBD1	.	TRBV5-1	TRBJ2-3	TGCGCCACCTCATCCGGACAGGGCACAGATACGCAGTATTTT	CATSSGQGTDTQYF